This T cell receptor beta chain comes out of a study of Ad26.COV2.S vaccination and SARS-CoV-2 variants. Clones were sequenced by immunoSEQ multiplex PCR, and TCRdb holds only the in-frame ones, with some missing. Altogether 350,000 to 450,000 clones are present, roughly 87% being singletons, with the ten largest covering 3.4%. Specified treatment: some 19 received Ad26.COV2.S at low or high dose, single or two shots; about 5 received placebo; per-sample allocation not given. The samples date from day 63 after the first vaccine or placebo injection. CDR1 and CDR2 from the germline V gene are SEHNR and FQNEAQ (reference sequence). The CDR3 is 13 residues long. V lost 3 bases, J lost 1 base, and 4 bases lay in between.

The sequenced sample was peripheral blood, obtained in a trial of Ad26.COV2.S vaccine versus placebo. The clonotype comes from a person aged 18-60 years who received the Ad26.COV2.S COVID-19 vaccine or a placebo. J is TRBJ1-5 and V is TRBV7-9; D is uncertain. CDR3 bases: TGTGCCAGCAGCTTTGAGAGCAATCAGCCCCAGCATTTT. Translating gives CASSFESNQPQHF. Full variable domain (remainder filled in from reference TRBV7-9 and TRBJ1-5): DTGVSQNPRHKITKRGQNVTFRCDPISEHNRLYWYRQTLGQGPEFLTYFQNEAQLEKSRLLSDRFSAERPKGSFSTLEIQRTEQGDSAMYLCASSFESNQPQHFGDGTRLSIL.